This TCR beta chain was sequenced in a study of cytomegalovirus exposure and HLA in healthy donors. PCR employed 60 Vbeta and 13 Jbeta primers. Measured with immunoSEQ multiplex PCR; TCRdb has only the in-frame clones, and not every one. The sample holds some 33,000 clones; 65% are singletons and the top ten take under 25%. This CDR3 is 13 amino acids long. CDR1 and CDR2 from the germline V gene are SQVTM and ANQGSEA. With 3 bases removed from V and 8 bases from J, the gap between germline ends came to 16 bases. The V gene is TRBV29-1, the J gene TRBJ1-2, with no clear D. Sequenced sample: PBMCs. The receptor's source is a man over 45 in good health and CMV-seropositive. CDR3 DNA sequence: TGCAGCGTTGAGATTGGTCTGGCCAGAGGCTACACCTTC. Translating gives CSVEIGLARGYTF.